The sequence of this T cell receptor beta chain was determined in a study of OX40 agonist ivuxolimab in advanced cancers. As regards this clone: Its antigen is not identified.

Libraries were prepared by immunoSEQ multiplex PCR; TCRdb keeps only in-frame clonotypes and omits some of them. In the table there are tens of thousands of clones, 82% of which are singletons. Study-level findings and limits: At 0.1 to 3.0 mg/kg, clonal expansion of CD4+ and CD8+ blood T cells had occurred by week 6.

The sequencing used CD4+ or CD8+ T cells sorted from blood, collected in a trial of the OX40 agonist ivuxolimab. The receptor was derived from an adult with an advanced solid tumor such as melanoma, head and neck, liver or kidney cancer.

CDR3 region: CASSPGTGGTETQYF. DNA for the CDR3: TGCGCCAGCAGCCCTGGGACAGGGGGTACGGAGACCCAGTACTTC. The rearrangement uses TRBV5-1 and TRBJ2-5; 11 bases align to TRBD1. The CDR3 is made up of 15 amino acids. The V gene end was trimmed by 4 bases and the J gene end by 5 bases; junction bases not matched to a gene: 7. Germline V CDR1 and CDR2: SGHRS, YFSETQ.